A selection of T cell receptor beta chains follows, all from one sample in a study of CXCR3-negative and CXCR3-positive naive CD8 T cells. TCRdb reanalyzed the 5' RACE reads and collapses them to one entry per CDR3 protein, without DNA. This listing includes approximately 98,000 distinct CDR3 sequences. The specimen sequenced was naive CXCR3+ CD8+ T cells from blood. These receptors came from a human donor in good health. Some clones in this sample may be carry-over from other donors' samples. Both conserved end residues are part of each CDR3.

V	J	CDR3
TRBV7-9	TRBJ1-6	CASSFPAGQGQFHF
TRBV11-2	TRBJ2-5	CASSLQETQYF
TRBV29-1	TRBJ1-5	CSVDEGQGNQPQHF
TRBV10-3	TRBJ2-7	CAISVASGGGSYEQYF
TRBV5-1	TRBJ2-2	CASSLAESPLTGELFF
TRBV28	TRBJ2-3	CASNAGATQYF
TRBV27	TRBJ2-3	CVTGGRADTQYF
TRBV12-3/TRBV12-4	TRBJ2-4	CASSTGFTKNIQYF
TRBV29-1	TRBJ1-1	CSVVHGTTEAFF
TRBV28	TRBJ1-4	CASSPTGRNEKLFF
TRBV28	TRBJ2-7	CASSFLETESYEQYF
TRBV5-1	TRBJ2-1	CASSWGVTGSYNEQFF
TRBV29-1	TRBJ2-3	CSVDLWGTSTDTQYF
TRBV4-3	TRBJ1-2	CASSQDNHGPNGYTF
TRBV7-6	TRBJ2-7	CASSLAVADTKGEQYF
TRBV27	TRBJ2-7	CASRPLGGDEQYF
TRBV6-6	TRBJ2-5	CASSRTGGRETQYF
TRBV27	TRBJ2-1	CASSPRLDNEQFF
TRBV29-1	TRBJ2-7	CSVEGWNSGGVYEQYF
TRBV2	TRBJ2-1	CASSEALGYLNEQFF
TRBV27	TRBJ1-1	CASSAWRRGKTEAFF
TRBV4-3	TRBJ2-4	CASSRTGDAKNIQYF
TRBV29-1	TRBJ2-1	CSVVDLDMAEQFF
TRBV27	TRBJ2-1	CASSLGGGQFF
TRBV4-3	TRBJ2-7	CASSQEWLANYEQYF
TRBV19	TRBJ1-5	CASTEFRTGPGNQPQHF
TRBV7-3	TRBJ2-5	CASSPGTSWKETQYF
TRBV5-6	TRBJ1-4	CASSLDPGQGNEKLFF
TRBV11-2	TRBJ2-5	CASRKPWGKQETQYF
TRBV14	TRBJ2-7	CASSYDREAYEQYF
TRBV7-9	TRBJ2-3	CASSPPREDRGTDTQYF
TRBV7-2	TRBJ1-1	CASSPRKGAPTEAFF
TRBV7-3	TRBJ1-1	CASSRGGSGYTEAFF
TRBV29-1	TRBJ1-2	CSVVVGDYGYTF
TRBV6-2/TRBV6-3	TRBJ2-7	CASSYYGTETYEQYF
TRBV29-1	TRBJ2-7	CSAKTETYEQYF
TRBV25-1	TRBJ2-4	CASSRDKRNIQYF
TRBV29-1	TRBJ2-2	CSVEGGSGELFF
TRBV7-3	TRBJ2-1	CASSPASGGDNEQFF
TRBV3-1	TRBJ2-1	CASSQQTAYNEQFF
TRBV15	TRBJ2-3	CATSVDWADTQYF